The 26 T cell receptor beta chains reported below all come from one sample, sequenced in a study of shared clonotypes between healthy human individuals. Method: immunoSEQ multiplex PCR; TCRdb's copy keeps in-frame clones and lacks some. The sample has hundreds of thousands of clones, around 67% seen once. The sequencing input was memory CD4+ T cells sorted from blood. Subset meaning: CD45RA-negative fraction. These TCRs come from a woman in her twenties or thirties in good health.

The V call is TRBV7-9, the J call TRBJ2-7; either TRBD1 or TRBD2 may fit D (6 bases each). CDR1 and CDR2 from the germline V gene are SEHNR and FQNEAQ (reference sequence). V was shortened by 3 bases and J by 6 bases, with 24 bases between the two germline ends. The CDR3 extends over 17 amino acids. Here the CDR3 reads CASSLVLADVKGGEQYF. In DNA form, the CDR3 reads TGTGCCAGCAGCTTGGTTTTAGCGGACGTCAAGGGGGGCGAGCAGTACTTC.

CDR3 sequence (DNA): TGTGCCAGCAGCAAAGGACAGGACTACAATGAGCAGTTCTTC. Translating gives CASSKGQDYNEQFF. The rearrangement links TRBV21-1 to TRBJ2-1; TRBD1 is taken as the D call from the table, unchecked against the DNA. TRBV21-1 is shown as a pseudogene. CDR3 length: 14 residues.

This chain joins TRBV7-9 and TRBJ2-7; the D gene is possibly TRBD2 (6 bases). CDR3 size: 14 residues. V lost 1 base and J lost 2, with 9 bases in between. Looked up from germline, CDR1 is SEHNR and CDR2 is FQNEAQ (reference sequence). CDR3 in amino acids: CASSLGGVAYEQYF. The CDR3 DNA sequence: TGTGCCAGCAGCTTAGGGGGGGTAGCCTACGAGCAGTACTTC.

This clone occurred a few times. V usage is TRBV14 and J usage is TRBJ1-4; the D is unclear. This CDR3 is built from 14 residues. The V and J ends lost 0 bases and 6 bases respectively, with 8 bases between them. The germline V gene has CDR1 SGHDN and CDR2 FVKESK. The DNA for the CDR3 is TGTGCCAGCAGCCAAGACCTGATAGATGAAAAACTGTTTTTT. Its translation: CASSQDLIDEKLFF.

This clone was observed a few times. The chain employs TRBV6-4 and TRBJ2-7; 9 bases agree with TRBD2. The CDR3 runs 15 residues. J lost 4 bases, V lost 3 bases, and 7 bases had no gene match. Looked up from germline, CDR1 is MRHNA and CDR2 is SNTAGT. CDR3 coding DNA: TGTGCCAGCAGTGAAGAGGCGGGAGGGGGGTACGAGCAGTACTTC. This encodes CASSEEAGGGYEQYF.

V gene TRBV29-1 combines with J gene TRBJ2-3; no definite D call. CDR3 length: 13 amino acids. Trimming removed 2 bases from V and 3 bases from J, with 9 bases in between. Germline CDR1 reads SQVTM; CDR2 reads ANQGSEA. DNA of the CDR3: TGCAGCGTTGAACAGCGATCAACAGATACGCAGTATTTT. It specifies CSVEQRSTDTQYF.

The V gene is TRBV19, the J gene TRBJ2-3; 7 bases match TRBD1. Germline V gives CDR1 LNHDA, CDR2 SQIVND (reference sequence). The CDR3 has 14 amino acids. V was clipped by 5 bases and J by 1 base; unmatched bases: 3. The CDR3 protein is CASSVGQGTDTQYF. The CDR3 DNA sequence: TGTGCCAGTAGTGTCGGACAGGGCACAGATACGCAGTATTTT.

The V gene is TRBV5-6, the J gene TRBJ2-7, with 7 bases fitting TRBD2. The CDR3 is made up of 16 amino acids. Germline V gene sequence: CDR1 SGHDT, CDR2 YYEEEE. Unmatched junction bases numbered 12, after V lost 3 bases and J lost 3 bases. The CDR3 reads CASSSGLREWVYEQYF. The CDR3 DNA follows: TGTGCCAGCAGCTCCGGTCTGCGGGAGTGGGTCTACGAGCAGTACTTC.

The chain has TRBV2 and TRBJ2-3, with D possibly matching TRBD1 (6 bases). V lost 5 bases and J 5 bases, leaving 14 bases between the germline ends. Germline CDR1 reads SNHLY; CDR2 reads FYNNEI. The CDR3 contains 14 residues. The CDR3 loop reads CASSYRDKGDTQYF. As DNA, the CDR3 is TGTGCCAGCAGTTACAGGGATAAAGGAGATACGCAGTATTTT.

The chain employs TRBV19 and TRBJ2-1, with 9 bases identical to TRBD1. Trimming removed 3 bases from V and 6 bases from J; junction bases left unmatched: 6. In germline, CDR1 is LNHDA, CDR2 SQIVND (reference sequence). The CDR3 extends over 15 amino acids. CDR3 protein: CASSISGTGFNEQFF. CDR3 DNA sequence: TGTGCCAGTAGTATCTCCGGGACAGGGTTCAATGAGCAGTTCTTC.

This clone was detected only once. At one of its ends the junction is not consistent with the germline gene, which may arise from a read error. This rearrangement joins TRBV5-6 to TRBJ1-2; D unresolved. The CDR3 loop spans 14 amino acids. Germline-derived CDR1 and CDR2 are SGHDT and YYEEEE. Here the CDR3 DNA reads TGTGCCAGCAGCCCGACGGGCGGCTTCTATGGCCACACCTTC. This translates into CASSPTGGFYGHTF.

This clone was counted a single time. V gene TRBV2 combines with J gene TRBJ1-5; 9 bases agree with TRBD1. V was clipped by 7 bases and J by 7 bases; unmatched bases: 11. Germline V gene sequence: CDR1 SNHLY, CDR2 FYNNEI. The CDR3 length is 15 residues. Here the CDR3 reads CASNRDRVPRQPQHF. CDR3 DNA sequence: TGTGCCAGCAACCGGGACAGGGTCCCCCGGCAGCCCCAGCATTTT. Together with reference TRBV2 and TRBJ1-5, the CDR3 gives the full variable domain: EPEVTQTPSHQVTQMGQEVILRCVPISNHLYFYWYRQILGQKVEFLVSFYNNEISEKSEIFDDQFSVERPDGSNFTLKIRSTKLEDSAMYFCASNRDRVPRQPQHFGDGTRLSIL.

This sequence joins TRBV5-4 and TRBJ2-2; 7 bases match TRBD2. This CDR3 contains 15 residues. Trimming at V came to 5 bases and at J to 6 bases, leaving 10 bases not matched to a gene. Per the germline V gene, CDR1 is SGHNT and CDR2 is YYREEE (reference sequence). The CDR3 is CASRPGTTNPGELFF. As DNA, the CDR3 is TGTGCCAGCAGACCCGGGACTACCAATCCCGGGGAGCTGTTTTTT.

This sequence joins TRBV6-6 and TRBJ2-7, with TRBD2 matching 10 bases. V lost 4 bases and J lost 9; bases outside the gene matches: 15. The germline V gene encodes CDR1 MNHNY and CDR2 SVGAGI (reference sequence). The CDR3 contains 16 residues. The CDR3 protein is CASSSSSGRSEVGQYF. DNA of the CDR3: TGTGCCAGCAGTTCGTCTAGCGGGAGATCTGAAGTCGGGCAGTACTTC.

The gene calls are TRBV5-5 and TRBJ2-3, with 11 positions matching TRBD2. V was clipped by 0 bases and J by 6 bases; unmatched bases: 3. The CDR3 contains 15 residues. Germline-derived CDR1 and CDR2 are SGHKS and YYEKEE (reference sequence). The CDR3 coding sequence is TGTGCCAGCAGCTTGGCACTAGCGGGAGCCGATACGCAGTATTTT. This codes for CASSLALAGADTQYF.

This chain joins TRBV5-6 and TRBJ2-2, with 8 bases identical to TRBD2. Unmatched junction bases numbered 7, after V lost 3 bases and J lost 3 bases. The CDR3 is 16 residues long. The germline CDR1 and CDR2 sequences are SGHDT and YYEEEE. The CDR3 DNA follows: TGTGCCAGCAGCTACTCCGGGACTAGTCACACCGGGGAGCTGTTTTTT. This encodes CASSYSGTSHTGELFF.

The V and J genes are TRBV18 and TRBJ2-7; TRBD1 aligns across 7 bases. CDR1 is KGHSH, CDR2 LQKENI, per germline. The CDR3 runs to 14 residues. V gave up 6 bases and J gave up 2 bases; unmatched junction bases: 7. CDR3: CASSRDREPYEQYF. The CDR3 region has the DNA TGTGCCAGCTCCCGCGACAGGGAGCCCTACGAGCAGTACTTC.

CDR3 DNA: TGTGCCAGCTCACCACCGAAACTCGGGACTCGCGAGCAGTACTTC. Translation: CASSPPKLGTREQYF. The chain employs TRBV18 and TRBJ2-7; a weak D match, TRBD2 (6 bases). V lost 0 bases and J 6 bases, leaving 15 bases between the germline ends. The V gene's germline CDR1 is KGHSH and CDR2 LQKENI. This CDR3 is built from 15 residues.

The chain carries TRBV6-1 and TRBJ2-3; 8 positions match TRBD1. J was trimmed by 1 base and V by 6 bases; bases with no gene match: 6. CDR1 and CDR2 from the germline V gene are MNHNS and SASEGT. This CDR3 region has 15 residues. CDR3 region: CASRVQGVGTDTQYF. The CDR3 region has the DNA TGTGCCAGCAGAGTACAGGGGGTGGGCACAGATACGCAGTATTTT.

V and J are TRBV2 and TRBJ2-5, with D possibly being TRBD2 (5 bases). The V gene's germline CDR1 is SNHLY and CDR2 FYNNEI. The CDR3 runs 17 residues. The V and J ends lost 4 bases and 5 bases respectively, with 23 bases between them. The CDR3 nucleotides read TGTGCCAGCAGTGGTACGGACTTTTACCGCGAGCGGGAGACCCAGTACTTC. Residues: CASSGTDFYRERETQYF.

The chain recombines TRBV19 with TRBJ2-5; 13 bases are a match to TRBD2. The CDR3 runs to 16 residues. The V segment lost 6 bases and the J segment 5 bases; nucleotides outside the gene matches: 9. Per the germline V gene, CDR1 is LNHDA and CDR2 is SQIVND (reference sequence). CDR3 coding DNA: TGTGCCAGTAGAACTAGCGGGAGGGCCCTCGGGGAGACCCAGTACTTC. Translation gives CASRTSGRALGETQYF.

Only a few counts were recorded for this clone. The V gene is TRBV10-3, the J gene TRBJ1-1, with D perhaps matching TRBD1 (5 bases). Germline V gene lookup returns CDR1 ENHRY and CDR2 SYGVKD. The CDR3 loop spans 13 amino acids. V lost 11 bases and J 0 bases, leaving 13 bases between the germline ends. The CDR3 is CAAGGAVNTEAFF. In nucleotides, the CDR3 is TGTGCCGCGGGCGGGGCAGTGAACACTGAAGCTTTCTTT.

This chain connects TRBV27 to TRBJ2-1; D may be TRBD1 or TRBD2 (5 bases each). Germline CDR1 is MNHEY and CDR2 is SMNVEV (reference sequence). The CDR3 covers 15 residues. The V end lost 3 bases, the J end lost 3 bases, and 12 bases lay between the germline ends. CDR3 amino acids: CASSFRGTIYNEQFF. The CDR3 DNA sequence: TGTGCCAGCAGTTTTAGAGGGACCATCTACAATGAGCAGTTCTTC.

The V and J genes are TRBV6-1 and TRBJ1-5; no firm D call. Germline CDR1 and CDR2: MNHNS and SASEGT. Trimming shortened V by 2 bases and J by 2 bases, and 13 bases separated the two germline ends. The CDR3 has 16 residues. CDR3 DNA: TGTGCCAGCAGTGAATTGTGGGGTTCGGGCAATCAGCCCCAGCATTTT. It yields the protein CASSELWGSGNQPQHF.

This rearrangement joins TRBV5-1 to TRBJ2-2; possibly TRBD1 for D (5 bases). CDR1 is SGHRS, CDR2 YFSETQ, per germline. Trimming left V 5 bases short and J 4 bases short, with 9 bases between. This CDR3 is built from 13 residues. CDR3 residues: CASRGLGTGELFF. CDR3 DNA: TGCGCCAGCAGGGGGCTCGGCACCGGGGAGCTGTTTTTT. Full variable domain (missing parts from reference TRBV5-1 and TRBJ2-2): KAGVTQTPRYLIKTRGQQVTLSCSPISGHRSVSWYQQTPGQGLQFLFEYFSETQRNKGNFPGRFSGRQFSNSRSEMNVSTLELGDSALYLCASRGLGTGELFFGEGSRLTVL.

As DNA, the CDR3 is TGTGCCAACCCCGGAAACACTGAAGCTTTCTTT. It translates to CANPGNTEAFF. The V and J genes are TRBV2 and TRBJ1-1; D is undetermined. Germline V gives CDR1 SNHLY, CDR2 FYNNEI. The CDR3 loop spans 11 amino acids. The ends were cut back, 10 bases at V and 2 bases at J, with 8 bases in the middle. Complete variable domain (other parts from reference TRBV2 and TRBJ1-1): EPEVTQTPSHQVTQMGQEVILRCVPISNHLYFYWYRQILGQKVEFLVSFYNNEISEKSEIFDDQFSVERPDGSNFTLKIRSTKLEDSAMYFCANPGNTEAFFGQGTRLTVV.